This T cell receptor (beta chain) emerged from a study of T cell repertoires in ileal Crohn's disease. Time point given: neoterminal ileum biopsy at postoperative endoscopy, about 6 months after surgery. Germline CDR1 SGHTA, CDR2 FQGNSA. The CDR3 is 15 amino acids. V lost 6 bases and J lost 9; bases outside the gene matches: 16. This clone occurred many times. Its specificity is not known. Findings and limits, study-wide: The median delay to postoperative endoscopy was 6.9 months. Compared with non-smokers, active smokers at surgery showed more clonal expansions.

Approximately 510 nanograms of biopsy DNA per sample underwent TCRB immunosequencing. Libraries were prepared by immunoSEQ multiplex PCR; TCRdb keeps only in-frame clonotypes and omits some of them. The sample lists roughly 60,000 clones; about 88% were seen once. The clonotype comes from an adult with Crohn's disease. The sequenced sample consisted of ileal tissue. This chain joins TRBV7-2 and TRBJ2-7, with 8 bases lining up with TRBD1. CDR3 DNA sequence: TGTGCCAGCAGTCCTGACAGGGGAATCCTTAGGGTGCAGTACTTC. Its translation is CASSPDRGILRVQYF.